One sample yielded the 5 T cell receptor beta chains listed below, sequenced in a study of post-analysis software for immune sequencing data (dated by TCRdb to 2014 to 2015). Points the paper makes about the study in general: Patients showed significantly higher frequencies than controls for about five TRBV segments, among them TRBV5-6, TRBV5-1 and TRBV20-1.

These receptors have no known antigen. The library was built by means of PCR. This sample was sequenced with an Illumina HiSeq 2500. Unique molecular identifiers were incorporated into TCR beta cDNA libraries to reduce PCR and sequencing biases. TCRdb reprocessed the public reads (quality trimming at Q25 with fastp, clone calling with MiXCR) and kept in-frame beta chains. All rows with the same CDR3 protein become a single entry with the most common DNA and genes. Counted in this sample were about 460,000 distinct CDR3 sequences; around 40% of them appeared once. 9.5% to 13% of the sample lies in the top ten. Sequenced sample: blood. These receptors were taken from a girl between 10 and 17 years old with multiple sclerosis.

This clonotype showed up just a few times. The CDR3 DNA follows: TGCAGTGCTAGCAATACTAACACTGAAGCTTTCTTT. It encodes CSASNTNTEAFF. The chain uses TRBV20-1 and TRBJ1-1; D call uncertain. CDR3 length: 12 residues. V was cut by 3 bases and J by 2 bases, with 7 bases left in between. Germline loops: CDR1 DFQATT, CDR2 SNEGSKA (reference sequence).

This rearrangement joins TRBV3-1 to TRBJ2-7; D possibly corresponds to TRBD2 (6 bases). CDR1 is LGHDT and CDR2 is YNNKEL in the germline V gene (reference sequence). The CDR3 length is 14 residues. V was shortened by 4 bases and J by 2 bases, with 12 bases between the two germline ends. The CDR3 here is CASSRGTGPYEQYF. The CDR3 bases are TGTGCCAGCAGCCGCGGGACGGGGCCCTACGAGCAGTACTTC.

This clonotype turned up a few times. The chain couples TRBV20-1 to TRBJ1-2, with 9 bases lining up with TRBD1. The V gene's germline CDR1 is DFQATT and CDR2 SNEGSKA (reference sequence). With V trimmed by 1 base and J by 4 bases, 4 bases remained unmatched. The CDR3 has 14 amino acids. The CDR3 loop is CSARADRGSYGYTF. For the CDR3, the DNA is TGCAGTGCTAGAGCAGACAGGGGGAGCTATGGCTACACCTTC.

This rearrangement joins TRBV3-1 to TRBJ2-7, with 11 bases lining up with TRBD1. The last part of the DNA fits TRBJ2-4 better; the J call may be wrong. Germline V lookup: CDR1 LGHDT, CDR2 YNNKEL (reference sequence). This CDR3 is 16 amino acids long. This CDR3 is CASSQEGQGAWYIQYF. The CDR3 DNA sequence: TGTGCCAGCAGCCAAGAAGGACAGGGGGCTTGGTACATTCAGTACTTC.

This chain joins TRBV27 and TRBJ1-1; D remains ambiguous. V was pared by 2 bases and J by 5 bases, with 12 bases between. This CDR3 has 14 residues. Germline V CDR1 and CDR2: MNHEY, SMNVEV (reference sequence). In DNA form, the CDR3 reads TGTGCCAGCAGTTTACTGGGGTTGGGAACTGAAGCTTTCTTT. This translates into CASSLLGLGTEAFF.